These 17 T cell receptor beta chains were all obtained from the same sample, sequenced in a study of patients with pleural tuberculosis. MiXCR, run by TCRdb on the reads, gives a single entry per CDR3 protein. This sample has around 50,000 distinct CDR3 sequences, with approximately 7.5% found just once. The receptors here all came from a human donor with pleural tuberculosis.

This clonotype has at least ten counts. The CDR3 sequence is CASSFDRDSVRQGKLFF. In DNA form, the CDR3 reads TGTGCCAGCAGCTTCGACCGGGACAGCGTACGGCAAGGAAAACTGTTTTTT. This rearrangement joins TRBV11-2 to TRBJ1-4; 7 nucleotides align to TRBD1. The length of the CDR3 is 17 residues. Unmatched junction bases numbered 17, after V lost 3 bases and J lost 10 bases. Germline V gene data show CDR1 as SGHAT and CDR2 as FQNNGV.

Ten or more counts support this clonotype. The chain links TRBV12-3 or TRBV12-4 to TRBJ2-3; D possibly corresponds to TRBD2 (6 bases). The CDR3 contains 14 residues. V shed 3 bases and J shed 3 bases, with 10 bases lying between them. For the CDR3, the DNA is TGTGCCAGCAGTTTGCGGGATTGGACAGATACGCAGTATTTT. It is translated as CASSLRDWTDTQYF.

This clonotype was recorded at least ten times. This rearrangement joins TRBV6-1 to TRBJ2-3, with D maybe TRBD2 (6 bases). The CDR3 runs to 14 residues. V lost 3 bases and J 4 bases, leaving 11 bases between the germline ends. Per the germline V gene, CDR1 is MNHNS and CDR2 is SASEGT. CDR3 sequence: CASSEEGSPDTQYF. In nucleotides, the CDR3 is TGTGCCAGCAGTGAGGAGGGATCCCCAGATACGCAGTATTTT.

This clonotype was seen at least ten times. V is TRBV11-2 and J is TRBJ1-5; D is undetermined. The V gene lost 2 bases and the J gene lost 6 bases, with 8 bases spanning the gap. Germline V gene sequence: CDR1 SGHAT, CDR2 FQNNGV. This CDR3 is built from 13 residues. The CDR3 protein is CASSLQEIQPQHF. CDR3 sequence (DNA): TGTGCCAGCAGCTTACAAGAGATTCAGCCCCAGCATTTT.

This clonotype was recorded at least ten times. This chain's CDR3 is CASSQDIGYGYTF. The CDR3 bases are TGTGCCAGCAGCCAAGATATCGGGTATGGCTACACCTTC. The chain combines TRBV4-2 with TRBJ1-2; D remains unclear. Germline-derived CDR1 and CDR2 are LGHNA and YNFKEQ. V dropped 0 bases and J dropped 5 bases, with 7 bases sitting between them. The CDR3 extends over 13 amino acids.

In this sample, this clonotype turned up many times. CDR3 nucleotide sequence: TGTGCCAGCAGTTTAGCGCGAAATTCACCCCTCCACTTT. Translated, it gives CASSLARNSPLHF. The chain employs TRBV12-3 or TRBV12-4 and TRBJ1-6; D is unresolved. The CDR3 consists of 13 residues. V lost 0 bases and J 7 bases, leaving 4 bases between the germline ends.

This clonotype was found many times. This sequence joins TRBV11-2 and TRBJ2-3; the match to TRBD2 covers 7 bases. The J segment lost 2 bases and the V segment lost 8 bases, leaving 10 bases of the junction unmatched. Germline CDR1 is SGHAT and CDR2 is FQNNGV. The CDR3 spans 15 residues. The CDR3 spells CASQLVGGYTDTQYF. The CDR3, as DNA: TGTGCCAGCCAGCTAGTGGGAGGGTACACAGATACGCAGTATTTT.

The chain uses TRBV5-5 and TRBJ2-3; D not certain. CDR1 and CDR2 (germline): SGHKS, YYEKEE (reference sequence). Trimming shortened V by 3 bases and J by 4 bases, and 3 bases separated the two germline ends. The CDR3 is 11 residues long. The CDR3 here is CASSWSDTQYF. The CDR3 DNA sequence: TGTGCCAGCAGCTGGTCAGATACGCAGTATTTT.

This clonotype was seen ten or more times. J is TRBJ2-7 and V is TRBV6-1; a weak D match, TRBD1 (6 bases). Trimming shortened V by 5 bases and J by 6 bases, and 11 bases separated the two germline ends. The CDR3 is made up of 12 amino acids. The germline CDR1 and CDR2 sequences are MNHNS and SASEGT. The CDR3 nucleotides read TGTGCCAGCAGTCGCGGACAGTCCGAGCAGTACTTC. Its protein product is CASSRGQSEQYF.

Many counts were recorded for this clonotype. J is TRBJ2-5 and V is TRBV2, with 9 bases that match TRBD1. Germline-derived CDR1 and CDR2 are SNHLY and FYNNEI. The CDR3 extends over 15 amino acids. The V gene end was trimmed by 5 bases and the J gene end by 1 base; junction bases not matched to a gene: 5. The CDR3 region is CASSKTGGIQETQYF. The CDR3 DNA sequence: TGTGCCAGCAGTAAGACAGGGGGGATCCAAGAGACCCAGTACTTC. The whole variable domain, filled in from reference TRBV2 and TRBJ2-5, reads EPEVTQTPSHQVTQMGQEVILRCVPISNHLYFYWYRQILGQKVEFLVSFYNNEISEKSEIFDDQFSVERPDGSNFTLKIRSTKLEDSAMYFCASSKTGGIQETQYFGPGTRLLVL.

This clonotype came up many times. V gene TRBV6-4 combines with J gene TRBJ2-1; possible D gene TRBD2, 6 bases. The germline V gene has CDR1 MRHNA and CDR2 SNTAGT. The CDR3 contains 13 residues. V lost 6 bases, J lost 6 bases, and 12 bases lay in between. CDR3 sequence: CASRASSVNEQFF. Here the CDR3 DNA reads TGTGCCAGCAGAGCCTCTAGCGTCAATGAGCAGTTCTTC.

This clonotype was counted ten times or more. This chain joins TRBV28 and TRBJ1-2; D gene uncertain. Trimming left V 2 bases short and J 6 bases short, with 10 bases between. In germline, CDR1 is MDHEN, CDR2 SYDVKM. The CDR3 sequence is 13 residues long. As DNA, the CDR3 is TGTGCCAGCAGTTTAGATGATATCAATGGCTACACCTTC. This encodes CASSLDDINGYTF.

In its sample, this clonotype was seen many times. This chain joins TRBV12-3 or TRBV12-4 and TRBJ1-2; 10 nucleotides line up with TRBD1. Unmatched junction bases numbered 6, after V lost 6 bases and J lost 8 bases. The CDR3 totals 13 residues. Here the CDR3 reads CASRRDRGHGYTF. In DNA, the CDR3 is TGTGCCAGCAGGCGCGACAGGGGGCACGGCTACACCTTC.

This clonotype was observed at least ten times. The V and J genes are TRBV2 and TRBJ1-3; unclear D gene. The V gene lost 6 bases and the J gene lost 4 bases, with 13 bases spanning the gap. The CDR3 contains 14 residues. CDR1 is SNHLY and CDR2 is FYNNEI in the germline V gene. CDR3 DNA: TGTGCCAGCAGGAGAGGGTCTTCCGGAAACACCATATATTTT. Translating gives CASRRGSSGNTIYF.

This clonotype was seen many times. The rearrangement uses TRBV27 and TRBJ1-2; D call uncertain. This CDR3 comprises 13 residues. CDR1 and CDR2 (germline): MNHEY, SMNVEV (reference sequence). V lost 2 bases, J lost 5 bases, and 9 bases lay in between. DNA of the CDR3: TGTGCCAGCAGTTTAGGCCCCCTGTATGGCTACACCTTC. Encoded protein: CASSLGPLYGYTF.

At least ten counts were recorded for this clonotype. J is TRBJ1-2 and V is TRBV7-2; D not resolved. Trimming shortened V by 0 bases and J by 6 bases, and 11 bases separated the two germline ends. CDR3 length equals 14 residues. CDR1 is SGHTA, CDR2 FQGNSA, per germline. For the CDR3, the DNA is TGTGCCAGCAGCTTAGCACAAGGGTGGGATGGCTACACCTTC. Protein sequence: CASSLAQGWDGYTF.

This clonotype has ten or more counts. V is TRBV11-2 and J is TRBJ2-5; D gene ambiguous. The ends were cut back, 0 bases at V and 4 bases at J, with 6 bases in the middle. Germline values: CDR1 SGHAT, CDR2 FQNNGV. The CDR3 has 13 amino acids. The CDR3 loop reads CASSLDLGETQYF. The CDR3 DNA reads as TGTGCCAGCAGCTTAGATCTCGGAGAGACCCAGTACTTC.